These T cell receptor beta chains were read from a single sample in a study of CD8 T cells in Susac syndrome. TCRdb reanalysed the immunoSEQ multiplex PCR reads using MiXCR and keeps one entry per CDR3 protein. The sample lists approximately 74,000 distinct CDR3 sequences, about 93% occurring once. The sequencing input was CD8+ T cells from PBMCs. These TCRs come from a human donor with Susac syndrome. The CDR3 runs from the conserved cysteine through the conserved F or W. D genes are given only for firm matches. Only some rows state a clone size, as once, few, many or a class for expanded clones.

>TRBJ2-1|TRBD2|TRBV15|once
CATSSSLADEQFF
TGTGCCACCAGCAGCAGTCTAGCGGATGAGCAGTTCTTC
>TRBJ2-5|TRBD2|TRBV27|once
CASSSWGLAEETQYF
TGTGCCAGCAGTTCCTGGGGACTAGCGGAAGAGACCCAGTACTTC
>TRBJ1-1|NA|TRBV7-2|NA
CASSRDVAEAFF
TGTGCCAGCAGTCGGGACGTCGCTGAAGCTTTCTTT
>TRBJ2-5|TRBD1|TRBV4-1|NA
CASRSGQGKETQYF
TGCGCCAGCAGGTCGGGACAGGGGAAAGAGACCCAGTACTTC
>TRBJ2-7|NA|TRBV27|NA
CASSPIPPGTYEQYF
TGTGCCAGCAGTCCAATACCCCCCGGGACCTACGAGCAGTACTTC
>TRBJ1-1|TRBD1|TRBV12-3/TRBV12-4|NA
CASRADRGLVNTEAFF
TGTGCCAGCAGGGCGGACAGGGGGCTCGTGAACACTGAAGCTTTCTTT
>TRBJ2-4|TRBD2|TRBV12-3/TRBV12-4|NA
CASSPSGSGNIQYF
TGTGCCAGCAGCCCTAGCGGGAGTGGAAACATTCAGTACTTC
>TRBJ1-2|NA|TRBV2|once
CASSPSYGYTF
TGTGCCAGCAGCCCCAGCTATGGCTACACCTTC
>TRBJ2-3|NA|TRBV9|NA
CASSSLDTQYF
TGTGCCAGCAGCTCCTTAGATACGCAGTATTTT
>TRBJ2-1|NA|TRBV28|NA
CASTSPPRYTYNEQFF
TGTGCCAGCACCTCACCACCGCGGTACACCTACAATGAGCAGTTCTTC
>TRBJ2-7|NA|TRBV7-9|NA
CASRGTGTNSYEQYF
TGTGCCAGCAGGGGGACCGGGACAAACTCCTACGAGCAGTACTTC
>TRBJ2-1|TRBD2|TRBV9|NA
CASSGGLAGGGNEQFF
TGTGCCAGCAGCGGGGGACTAGCGGGAGGCGGGAATGAGCAGTTCTTC
>TRBJ2-7|TRBD1|TRBV19|NA
CASSLTGTGVYEQYF
TGTGCCAGTAGTCTGACCGGGACAGGGGTCTACGAGCAGTACTTC
>TRBJ2-6|NA|TRBV7-9|NA
CASSLGDVLTF
TGTGCCAGCAGCTTGGGGGACGTCCTGACTTTC